The sequence of this T cell receptor beta chain was determined in a study of T cell responses to AZD1222 COVID-19 vaccine. Broader study findings: Donors skewed white British and female; clonal diversity was possibly underestimated. The study reported that nearly half of spike-specific TCRs target unmutated variant regions. At baseline, just 6 or 7 AZD1222 recipients tested seropositive.

Turning to this clone: As yet, its antigen is unknown. Within the sample, other DNA sequences also encode this same CDR3.

This table comes from immunoSEQ multiplex PCR, and its TCRdb copy is limited to in-frame clones, with some not included. This table holds 150,000 or so clones, 90% found once. Germline V gene lookup returns CDR1 LGHDT and CDR2 YNNKEL (reference sequence). The CDR3 contains 11 residues. V lost 3 bases and J lost 2, with 2 bases in between. The sequencing here drew on peripheral blood, taken 28 days after the second AZD1222 dose. This sequence originates from an adult who received the AZD1222 COVID-19 vaccine. This chain links TRBV3-1 (or the pseudogene TRBV3-2) with TRBJ2-7; D is unresolved. The CDR3: CASSQAYEQYF. DNA for the CDR3: TGTGCCAGCAGCCAGGCCTACGAGCAGTACTTC.